The 17 T cell receptor beta chains reported below all come from one sample, sequenced in a study of shared T cell receptors in the human thymus (dated by TCRdb to 2020 to 2022). The method behind the library was the immunoSEQ multiplex PCR assay. TCRdb carries this immuneACCESS record with in-frame sequences only. Its versions omit some clonotypes, under half of them owing to an unresolved V gene in the studies checked, with the rest unexplained. This sample comprises 600,000 or so clones, approximately 87% of them detected only once. About 0.0094% of the sample comes from the top ten. These data are also associated with another study on human thymus T cells.

Material: thymocytes. The source of these receptors is a boy less than two years old with a congenital heart defect. Donor details come from another sample of the same person, matched by shared clones.

V and J are TRBV15 and TRBJ2-1, with D possibly TRBD2 on 5 matching bases. CDR3 length: 15 amino acids. Between the trimmed V and J ends, which lost 1 base and 4 bases, there was a span of 11 bases. Germline V gene sequence: CDR1 LNHNV, CDR2 YYDKDF (reference sequence). CDR3 sequence: CATSRGPDSYNEQFF. The CDR3 DNA follows: TGTGCCACCAGCAGAGGACCGGACTCGTACAATGAGCAGTTCTTC.

The rearrangement uses TRBV7-9 and TRBJ1-2; TRBD1 matches at 11 bases. Trimming at V came to 3 bases and at J to 3 bases, leaving 3 bases not matched to a gene. The CDR3 totals 15 residues. From germline, CDR1 is SEHNR and CDR2 FQNEAQ (reference sequence). CDR3 in DNA: TGTGCCAGCAGCTTTACGGGACAGGGGGACTATGGCTACACCTTC. Its protein is CASSFTGQGDYGYTF.

The rearrangement links TRBV5-1 to TRBJ1-1; D may be TRBD1 (5 bases). The germline V and J ends were trimmed by 4 bases and 5 bases, with 21 bases remaining between them. Germline CDR1 and CDR2: SGHRS and YFSETQ. The CDR3 sequence is 16 residues long. In DNA form, the CDR3 reads TGCGCCAGCAGCGCCTATTCGGGCACCCGGGGGACTGAAGCTTTCTTT. It yields the protein CASSAYSGTRGTEAFF.

The genes are TRBV2 and TRBJ2-5; 9 nucleotides line up with TRBD2. The ends lost 4 bases at V and 1 base at J; junction bases unmatched: 1. The germline gives CDR1 SNHLY, CDR2 FYNNEI. CDR3 length: 14 residues. CDR3 sequence (DNA): TGTGCCAGCAGTGTAGCGGGGGCCCAAGAGACCCAGTACTTC. It translates to CASSVAGAQETQYF. The variable domain in full, with the rest retrieved from reference TRBV2 and TRBJ2-5, is EPEVTQTPSHQVTQMGQEVILRCVPISNHLYFYWYRQILGQKVEFLVSFYNNEISEKSEIFDDQFSVERPDGSNFTLKIRSTKLEDSAMYFCASSVAGAQETQYFGPGTRLLVL.

The J gene is TRBJ1-1, the V gene TRBV6-6, with D perhaps matching TRBD1 (5 bases). The germline gives CDR1 MNHNY, CDR2 SVGAGI (reference sequence). V shed 4 bases and J shed 1 base, with 13 bases lying between them. The CDR3 length is 15 residues. The chain's CDR3 is CASSSDGHQNTEAFF. In nucleotides, the CDR3 is TGTGCCAGCAGTTCGGATGGACACCAGAACACTGAAGCTTTCTTT.

The chain carries TRBV6-1 and TRBJ2-7; a weak D match, TRBD2 (6 bases). The CDR3 is made up of 15 amino acids. The germline V and J ends were trimmed by 6 bases and 2 bases, with 17 bases remaining between them. Germline V lookup: CDR1 MNHNS, CDR2 SASEGT. CDR3 DNA: TGTGCCAGCAGGATACTAGCTGACAGTACCTACGAGCAGTACTTC. Its translation is CASRILADSTYEQYF.

The V and J genes are TRBV7-9 and TRBJ1-2; a possible D gene is TRBD1 (6 bases). This CDR3 comprises 15 residues. Germline V gene lookup returns CDR1 SEHNR and CDR2 FQNEAQ (reference sequence). V gave up 2 bases and J gave up 8 bases, with 18 bases separating them. The CDR3 protein is CASSLNQGTNGGYTF. The CDR3 nucleotides are TGTGCCAGCAGCTTAAATCAGGGGACGAACGGGGGCTACACCTTC.

Here the CDR3 reads CSVFWGQGSHDEQFF. CDR3 nucleotide sequence: TGCAGCGTTTTTTGGGGACAGGGTTCACACGATGAGCAGTTCTTC. The rearrangement joins TRBV29-1 to TRBJ2-1; TRBD1 matches 9 bases. Trimming cost V 5 bases and J 8 bases; bases outside gene matches: 13. This CDR3 comprises 15 residues. Germline lookup yields CDR1 SQVTM and CDR2 ANQGSEA.

The chain links TRBV28 to TRBJ2-2, with TRBD2 as a possible D gene (7 bases). V was shortened by 1 base and J by 4 bases, with 16 bases between the two germline ends. Germline V gene data show CDR1 as MDHEN and CDR2 as SYDVKM. CDR3 length equals 17 residues. CDR3 residues: CASSLFPGGGGTGELFF. The CDR3 nucleotides are TGTGCCAGCAGTTTATTCCCTGGGGGAGGGGGCACCGGGGAGCTGTTTTTT.

The chain combines TRBV28 with TRBJ2-7; no reliable D call. Trimming cost V 3 bases and J 0 bases, with 12 bases left between them. This CDR3 has 15 amino acids. Germline lookup yields CDR1 MDHEN and CDR2 SYDVKM. The CDR3 loop is CASSFSVADSYEQYF. In DNA form, the CDR3 reads TGTGCCAGCAGTTTTTCCGTGGCCGACTCCTACGAGCAGTACTTC.

The chain is built from TRBV10-2 and TRBJ2-1; no firm D call. V was trimmed by 2 bases and J by 0 bases, leaving 11 bases between them. The CDR3 extends over 16 amino acids. The germline V gene has CDR1 WSHSY and CDR2 SAAADI. The DNA for the CDR3 is TGCGCCAGCAGTGAGGGTACAGTGAGCTCCTACAATGAGCAGTTCTTC. Translating it yields CASSEGTVSSYNEQFF.

A single count supports this clone. This chain connects TRBV28 to TRBJ1-1, with TRBD1 matching over 8 bases. CDR1 and CDR2 (germline): MDHEN, SYDVKM. Trimming cost V 5 bases and J 5 bases; bases outside gene matches: 10. The CDR3 totals 15 residues. CDR3 bases: TGTGCCAGCAGTATCCCTCGGACAGGGAGGACTGAAGCTTTCTTT. This translates into CASSIPRTGRTEAFF.

The chain carries TRBV28 and TRBJ1-1; a possible D gene is TRBD1 (6 bases). The CDR3 extends over 15 amino acids. The ends were cut back, 6 bases at V and 0 bases at J, with 14 bases in the middle. The germline V gene has CDR1 MDHEN and CDR2 SYDVKM. CDR3 in amino acids: CASRGAQELNTEAFF. CDR3 DNA sequence: TGTGCCAGCAGGGGGGCACAGGAATTGAACACTGAAGCTTTCTTT.

The chain combines TRBV19 with TRBJ2-7, with 9 bases aligning to TRBD2. The CDR3 covers 15 residues. The junction had 6 bases not matched to a gene; V was cut back by 4 bases and J by 2 bases. Germline V lookup: CDR1 LNHDA, CDR2 SQIVND (reference sequence). The CDR3 loop reads CASSTLAGNPYEQYF. CDR3 coding DNA: TGTGCCAGTAGTACCCTAGCGGGGAACCCCTACGAGCAGTACTTC.

The V call is TRBV2, the J call TRBJ2-5, with D hard to call. The V gene lost 8 bases and the J gene lost 5 bases, with 18 bases spanning the gap. There are 14 residues in the CDR3. CDR1 is SNHLY, CDR2 FYNNEI, per germline. CDR3 bases: TGTGCCAGCGAACTAAGATCCCTAGTGGAGACCCAGTACTTC. Protein sequence: CASELRSLVETQYF.

V is TRBV28 and J is TRBJ1-5; no definite D call. This CDR3 has 15 amino acids. Trimming shortened V by 2 bases and J by 7 bases, and 15 bases separated the two germline ends. The germline V gene has CDR1 MDHEN and CDR2 SYDVKM. The CDR3 is CASSLPMGGIQPQHF. The CDR3 bases are TGTGCCAGCAGTTTACCCATGGGAGGGATACAGCCCCAGCATTTT. Full variable domain (missing parts from reference TRBV28 and TRBJ1-5): DVKVTQSSRYLVKRTGEKVFLECVQDMDHENMFWYRQDPGLGLRLIYFSYDVKMKEKGDIPEGYSVSREKKERFSLILESASTNQTSMYLCASSLPMGGIQPQHFGDGTRLSIL.

The V call is TRBV19, the J call TRBJ1-2; D might be TRBD1 (6 bases). The CDR3 covers 14 residues. From germline, CDR1 is LNHDA and CDR2 SQIVND (reference sequence). Trimming left V 3 bases short and J 5 bases short, with 13 bases between. CDR3 sequence (DNA): TGTGCCAGTAGTATGGGGGACAAGGCGTATGGCTACACCTTC. Translation: CASSMGDKAYGYTF.